Below, 22 T cell receptor beta chains from the same sample are listed, as sequenced in a study of shared clonotypes between healthy human individuals. The protocol was immunoSEQ multiplex PCR, while the TCRdb copy is restricted to in-frame clones and leaves out a portion. The table lists about 490,000 clones, roughly four fifths of them singletons, with 10% to 15% in the top ten. Sequencing was performed on PBMCs. The receptor set was obtained from a woman in her thirties or forties in good health. Some clones in this sample may be carry-over from other donors' samples.

The gene calls are TRBV7-9 and TRBJ1-2, with D possibly TRBD1 on 6 matching bases. Germline V gene sequence: CDR1 SEHNR, CDR2 FQNEAQ (reference sequence). CDR3 length: 13 amino acids. The germline V and J ends were trimmed by 4 bases and 4 bases, with 10 bases remaining between them. DNA of the CDR3: TGTGCCAGCAGCTCGGGACAAACCTATGGCTACACCTTC. This gives the protein CASSSGQTYGYTF. The variable domain in full, with the rest retrieved from reference TRBV7-9 and TRBJ1-2, is DTGVSQNPRHKITKRGQNVTFRCDPISEHNRLYWYRQTLGQGPEFLTYFQNEAQLEKSRLLSDRFSAERPKGSFSTLEIQRTEQGDSAMYLCASSSGQTYGYTFGSGTRLTVV.

This clone was counted only a few times. V gene TRBV6-1 combines with J gene TRBJ2-5; either TRBD1 or TRBD2 may supply D (5 bases each). There are 14 residues in the CDR3. Germline V gene lookup returns CDR1 MNHNS and CDR2 SASEGT. The V gene lost 7 bases and the J gene lost 4 bases, with 16 bases spanning the gap. CDR3 in amino acids: CASTPGGFSETQYF. CDR3 coding DNA: TGTGCCAGCACACCTGGGGGTTTCTCAGAGACCCAGTACTTC.

The CDR3 DNA reads as TGTGCCAGCATTAGGGACAGGAACACCGGGGAGCTGTTTTTT. Protein: CASIRDRNTGELFF. The rearrangement links TRBV2 to TRBJ2-2, with TRBD1 identical over 7 bases. The CDR3 runs 14 residues. CDR1 and CDR2 from the germline V gene are SNHLY and FYNNEI. V lost 7 bases, J lost 1 base, and 3 bases stayed unmatched.

The V call is TRBV6-5, the J call TRBJ2-7; TRBD2 aligns across 8 bases. The CDR3 loop spans 15 amino acids. V was clipped by 3 bases and J by 4 bases; unmatched bases: 8. Looked up from germline, CDR1 is MNHEY and CDR2 is SVGAGI. The CDR3 nucleotides are TGTGCCAGCAGTTATCGGGGGGGGGCATTTTACGAGCAGTACTTC. This gives the protein CASSYRGGAFYEQYF.

CDR3 nucleotides: TGTGCCAGCAGCGTGACACCTTATAGCAATCAGCCCCAGCATTTT. Translated: CASSVTPYSNQPQHF. The chain has TRBV9 and TRBJ1-5; D uncertain. Per germline, CDR1 SGDLS and CDR2 YYNGEE. The CDR3 length is 15 residues. V was clipped by 2 bases and J by 0 bases, with 9 bases between them.

Comments on this clone: A read error is the likely source, as a far larger clone sits one nucleotide away. J is TRBJ1-1 and V is TRBV6-1; D gene ambiguous. Looked up from germline, CDR1 is MNHNS and CDR2 is SASEGT. This CDR3 has 13 residues. Trimming shortened V by 2 bases and J by 1 base, and 5 bases separated the two germline ends. CDR3 protein: CASSEQTNTEAFF. In DNA form, the CDR3 reads TGTGCCAGCAGTGAACAGACGAACACTGAAGCTTTCTTT.

The chain uses TRBV19 and TRBJ2-7; D perhaps matches TRBD2 (5 bases). V lost 11 bases and J 6 bases, leaving 20 bases between the germline ends. This CDR3 is built from 13 residues. CDR1 is LNHDA and CDR2 is SQIVND in the germline V gene (reference sequence). CDR3: CAGTGPRESEQYF. The CDR3 DNA is TGTGCCGGCACCGGGCCCCGGGAATCCGAGCAGTACTTC. Variable domain in full (rest from reference TRBV19 and TRBJ2-7): DGGITQSPKYLFRKEGQNVTLSCEQNLNHDAMYWYRQDPGQGLRLIYYSQIVNDFQKGDIAEGYSVSREKKESFPLTVTSAQKNPTAFYLCAGTGPRESEQYFGPGTRLTVT.

The chain is built from TRBV29-1 and TRBJ1-1, with a tentative D call TRBD1 (5 bases). Trimming shortened V by 5 bases and J by 5 bases, and 12 bases separated the two germline ends. The germline V gene has CDR1 SQVTM and CDR2 ANQGSEA. The CDR3 spans 12 residues. The CDR3 is CSVLVGGTEAFF. CDR3 sequence (DNA): TGCAGCGTTCTAGTGGGGGGGACTGAAGCTTTCTTT.

The chain uses TRBV6-6 and TRBJ2-7; the D call may be TRBD1 or TRBD2 (6 bases each). Trimming shortened V by 2 bases and J by 5 bases, and 7 bases separated the two germline ends. The CDR3 contains 12 residues. In germline, CDR1 is MNHNY, CDR2 SVGAGI (reference sequence). CDR3 nucleotides: TGTGCCAGCAGTTACCGGGGGCACGAGCAGTACTTC. Amino acids: CASSYRGHEQYF.

This chain links TRBV28 with TRBJ2-7; D is uncertain. CDR1 MDHEN and CDR2 SYDVKM come from the germline V gene. This CDR3 has 15 amino acids. V lost 5 bases and J lost 2, with 16 bases in between. The DNA of the CDR3 is TGTGCCAGCAGTACTACAGCACCTAAGCCCTACGAGCAGTACTTC. Its translation is CASSTTAPKPYEQYF.

Note on this clone: One end of the junction fails to match germline, which may point to a read error. The V and J genes are TRBV7-8 and TRBJ1-5; D might be TRBD1 (6 bases). This CDR3 comprises 15 residues. CDR1 is SGHVS, CDR2 FQNEAQ, per germline. The CDR3 DNA sequence: TGTGCCAGTAGCTTAGGGGGGGGTCGCAATCAGCCCCAGCATTTT. Translating gives CASSLGGGRNQPQHF.

J is TRBJ1-3 and V is TRBV5-1, with 8 bases identical to TRBD1. The J segment lost 4 bases and the V segment lost 2 bases, leaving 2 bases of the junction unmatched. The CDR3 loop spans 14 amino acids. From germline, CDR1 is SGHRS and CDR2 YFSETQ. CDR3 sequence reads: CASSLQGEGNTIYF. Written as DNA, the CDR3 is TGCGCCAGCAGCTTACAGGGGGAAGGAAACACCATATATTTT. Filled out from reference TRBV5-1 and TRBJ1-3, the complete variable domain reads KAGVTQTPRYLIKTRGQQVTLSCSPISGHRSVSWYQQTPGQGLQFLFEYFSETQRNKGNFPGRFSGRQFSNSRSEMNVSTLELGDSALYLCASSLQGEGNTIYFGEGSWLTVV.

The chain uses TRBV11-3 and TRBJ2-1; 7 bases map to TRBD2. The CDR3 has 17 residues. The V gene end was trimmed by 0 bases and the J gene end by 0 bases; junction bases not matched to a gene: 5. Germline CDR1 is SGHNT and CDR2 is YENEEA. CDR3 residues: CASSLDPASGSYNEQFF. In DNA, the CDR3 is TGTGCCAGCAGCTTAGATCCGGCTAGCGGCTCCTACAATGAGCAGTTCTTC.

The rearrangement links TRBV30 to TRBJ2-2; D is unresolved. This CDR3 region has 13 residues. V lost 5 bases and J lost 0, with 7 bases in between. Germline V gives CDR1 GTSNPN, CDR2 SVGIG (reference sequence). CDR3: CAWQEPNTGELFF. The CDR3 DNA follows: TGTGCCTGGCAGGAACCGAACACCGGGGAGCTGTTTTTT.

The V gene is TRBV30, the J gene TRBJ1-3, with D hard to call. With 3 bases removed from V and 0 bases from J, the gap between germline ends came to 12 bases. This CDR3 has 15 amino acids. The germline gives CDR1 GTSNPN, CDR2 SVGIG (reference sequence). The CDR3 sequence: CAWRDGENSGNTIYF. DNA for the CDR3: TGTGCCTGGAGGGACGGGGAGAACTCTGGAAACACCATATATTTT. Filled out from reference TRBV30 and TRBJ1-3, the complete variable domain reads SQTIHQWPATLVQPVGSPLSLECTVEGTSNPNLYWYRQAAGRGLQLLFYSVGIGQISSEVPQNLSASRPQDRQFILSSKKLLLSDSGFYLCAWRDGENSGNTIYFGEGSWLTVV.

This chain links TRBV2 with TRBJ2-3, with D unclear. Germline V CDR1 and CDR2: SNHLY, FYNNEI. The V end was cut by 2 bases, the J end by 0 bases, with 9 bases between. The CDR3 has 15 residues. CDR3 loop: CASSERWPSTDTQYF. The CDR3 DNA is TGTGCCAGCAGTGAACGGTGGCCGAGCACAGATACGCAGTATTTT.

The chain recombines TRBV4-2 with TRBJ2-7; TRBD2 aligns across 10 bases. J lost 1 base, V lost 4 bases, and 7 bases had no gene match. CDR3 length: 16 amino acids. Germline loops: CDR1 LGHNA, CDR2 YNFKEQ. In DNA, the CDR3 is TGTGCCAGCAGCCGCCTTGGTAGCGGGAGGTCCTACGAGCAGTACTTC. This translates into CASSRLGSGRSYEQYF.

The gene calls are TRBV19 and TRBJ2-3; 11 nucleotides agree with TRBD2. The CDR3 has 16 amino acids. Germline assignment: CDR1 LNHDA and CDR2 SQIVND (reference sequence). V shed 3 bases and J 1 base; nucleotides not matched to a gene: 3. CDR3 protein: CASSMLAGGGTDTQYF. The DNA for the CDR3 is TGTGCCAGTAGTATGCTAGCGGGAGGCGGCACAGATACGCAGTATTTT.

The table lists this clone with a few counts. The CDR3 loop reads CASSLDMNTEAFF. CDR3 sequence (DNA): TGTGCCAGCAGCTTAGACATGAACACTGAAGCTTTCTTT. The J gene is TRBJ1-1, the V gene TRBV7-6; D is unresolved. CDR3 length: 13 amino acids. CDR1 is SGHVS, CDR2 FNYEAQ, per germline. Trimming stripped 1 base from V and 0 bases from J, with 3 bases between.

This clone was recorded a few times. The chain combines TRBV27 with TRBJ2-7; 9 nucleotides agree with TRBD1. Germline values: CDR1 MNHEY, CDR2 SMNVEV (reference sequence). The CDR3 contains 13 residues. J lost 10 bases, V lost 6 bases, and 10 bases had no gene match. CDR3 sequence reads: CASSAGTGTAQYF. Here the CDR3 DNA reads TGTGCCAGCAGCGCCGGGACAGGGACGGCTCAGTACTTC.

Details on this clone: This may be a read error: a much more frequent sequence differs by one nucleotide. The J gene is TRBJ2-7, the V gene TRBV27, with 8 positions matching TRBD1. Trimming took 4 bases from V and 0 from J; bases not matched to a gene: 2. This CDR3 contains 14 residues. The germline gives CDR1 MNHEY, CDR2 SMNVEV (reference sequence). CDR3 sequence (DNA): TGTGCCAGCAGTTGGACAGGGAACTCCTACGAGCAGTACTTC. It encodes CASSWTGNSYEQYF.

The rearrangement links TRBV28 to TRBJ2-5; 7 bases are shared with TRBD2. J lost 11 bases, V lost 5 bases, and 17 bases had no gene match. CDR1 MDHEN and CDR2 SYDVKM come from the germline V gene. This CDR3 has 15 residues. CDR3: CASSTPTGGTHGQYF. In DNA, the CDR3 is TGTGCCAGCAGTACTCCCACCGGGGGGACCCATGGGCAGTACTTC.